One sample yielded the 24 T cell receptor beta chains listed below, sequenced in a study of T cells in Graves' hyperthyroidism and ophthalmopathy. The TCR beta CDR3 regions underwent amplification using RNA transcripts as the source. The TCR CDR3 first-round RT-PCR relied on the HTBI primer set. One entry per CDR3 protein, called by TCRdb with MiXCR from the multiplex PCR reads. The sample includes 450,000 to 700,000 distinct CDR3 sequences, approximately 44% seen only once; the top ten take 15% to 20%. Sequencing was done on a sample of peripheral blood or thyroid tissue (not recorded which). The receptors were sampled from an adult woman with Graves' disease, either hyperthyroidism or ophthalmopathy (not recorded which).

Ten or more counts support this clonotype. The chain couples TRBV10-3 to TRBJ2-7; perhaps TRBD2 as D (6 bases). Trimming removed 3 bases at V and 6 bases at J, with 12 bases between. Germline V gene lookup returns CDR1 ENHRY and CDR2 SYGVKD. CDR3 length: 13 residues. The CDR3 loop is CAISDVTRGEQYF. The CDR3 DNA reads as TGTGCCATCAGTGATGTGACTAGAGGCGAGCAGTACTTC.

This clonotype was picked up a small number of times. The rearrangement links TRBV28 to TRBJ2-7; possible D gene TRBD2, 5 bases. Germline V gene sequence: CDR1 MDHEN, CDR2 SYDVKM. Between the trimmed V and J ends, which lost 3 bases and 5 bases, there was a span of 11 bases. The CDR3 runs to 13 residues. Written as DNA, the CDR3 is TGTGCCAGCAGTTTCCGGGAATGGGACGAGCAGTACTTC. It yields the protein CASSFREWDEQYF.

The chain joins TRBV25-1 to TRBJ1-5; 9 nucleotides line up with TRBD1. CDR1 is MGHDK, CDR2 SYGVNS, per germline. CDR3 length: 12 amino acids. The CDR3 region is CARDRGYQPQHF. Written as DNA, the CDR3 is TGTGCAAGAGACAGGGGGTATCAGCCCCAGCATTTT.

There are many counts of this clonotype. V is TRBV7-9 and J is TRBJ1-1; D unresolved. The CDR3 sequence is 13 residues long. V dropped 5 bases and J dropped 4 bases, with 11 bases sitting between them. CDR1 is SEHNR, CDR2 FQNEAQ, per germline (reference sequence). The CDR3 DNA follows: TGTGCCAGCAGCCCGAGGGTTTCCACTGAAGCTTTCTTT. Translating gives CASSPRVSTEAFF. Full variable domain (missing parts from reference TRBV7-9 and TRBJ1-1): DTGVSQNPRHKITKRGQNVTFRCDPISEHNRLYWYRQTLGQGPEFLTYFQNEAQLEKSRLLSDRFSAERPKGSFSTLEIQRTEQGDSAMYLCASSPRVSTEAFFGQGTRLTVV.

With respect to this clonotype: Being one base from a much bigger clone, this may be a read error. CDR3 coding DNA: TGCGCCAGCAGCTTCGAACAGGGTAATGGGGGGACCCAGTACTTC. This translates into CASSFEQGNGGTQYF. The V gene is TRBV5-1, the J gene TRBJ2-5; D is possibly TRBD1 (6 bases). Per the germline V gene, CDR1 is SGHRS and CDR2 is YFSETQ. V dropped 2 bases and J dropped 7 bases, with 18 bases sitting between them. This CDR3 comprises 15 residues.

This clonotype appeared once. As DNA, the CDR3 is TGCAGTGCCTATTGTAGCGGGAGTCATGCAGATACGCAGTATTTT. It translates to CSAYCSGSHADTQYF. The chain uses TRBV20-1 and TRBJ2-3; TRBD2 agrees at 9 bases. J lost 4 bases, V lost 6 bases, and 11 bases had no gene match. Looked up from germline, CDR1 is DFQATT and CDR2 is SNEGSKA (reference sequence). This CDR3 is built from 15 residues.

The CDR3 coding sequence is TGCAGTGCCGCAACGGGACTTAACGAGCAGTACTTC. It specifies CSAATGLNEQYF. V gene TRBV20-1 combines with J gene TRBJ2-7; perhaps TRBD2 as D (6 bases). CDR1 is DFQATT, CDR2 SNEGSKA, per germline (reference sequence). The CDR3 consists of 12 residues. Trimming took 6 bases from V and 5 from J, leaving 14 bases between them.

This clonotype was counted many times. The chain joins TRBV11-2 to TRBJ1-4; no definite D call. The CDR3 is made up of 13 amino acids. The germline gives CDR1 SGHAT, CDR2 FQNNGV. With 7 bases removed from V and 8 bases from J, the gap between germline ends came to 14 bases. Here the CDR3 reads CASTPLVAEKLFF. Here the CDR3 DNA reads TGTGCCAGCACACCTTTGGTTGCCGAAAAACTGTTTTTT.

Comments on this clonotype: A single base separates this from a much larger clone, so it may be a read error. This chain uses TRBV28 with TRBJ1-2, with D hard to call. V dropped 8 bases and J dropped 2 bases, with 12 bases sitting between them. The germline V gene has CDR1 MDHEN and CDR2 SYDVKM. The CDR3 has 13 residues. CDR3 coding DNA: TGTGCCAGCCGTGGGTTATCCAACTATGGCTACACCTTC. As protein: CASRGLSNYGYTF.

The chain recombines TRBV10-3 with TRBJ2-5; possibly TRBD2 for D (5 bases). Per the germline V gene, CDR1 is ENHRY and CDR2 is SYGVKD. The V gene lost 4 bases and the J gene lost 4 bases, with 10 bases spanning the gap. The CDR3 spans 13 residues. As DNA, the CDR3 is TGTGCCATCAGTGCTAACGGGGTAGAGACCCAGTACTTC. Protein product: CAISANGVETQYF.

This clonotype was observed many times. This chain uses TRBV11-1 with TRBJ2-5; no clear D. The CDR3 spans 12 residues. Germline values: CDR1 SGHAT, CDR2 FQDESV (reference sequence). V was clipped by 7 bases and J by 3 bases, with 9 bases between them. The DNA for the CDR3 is TGTGCCAGCAACGGATTGAAAGAGACCCAGTACTTC. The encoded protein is CASNGLKETQYF.

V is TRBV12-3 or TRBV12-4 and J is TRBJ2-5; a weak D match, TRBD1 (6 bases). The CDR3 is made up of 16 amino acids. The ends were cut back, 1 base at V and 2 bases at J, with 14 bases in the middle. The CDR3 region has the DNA TGTGCCAGCAGTTTAGTGAAGGACAGACCACAAGAGACCCAGTACTTC. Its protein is CASSLVKDRPQETQYF.

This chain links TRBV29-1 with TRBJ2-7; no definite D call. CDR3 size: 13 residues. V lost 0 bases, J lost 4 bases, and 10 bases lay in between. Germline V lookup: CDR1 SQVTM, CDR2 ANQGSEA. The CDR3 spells CSVEDRIGYEQYF. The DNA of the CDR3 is TGCAGCGTTGAAGATCGGATCGGGTACGAGCAGTACTTC.

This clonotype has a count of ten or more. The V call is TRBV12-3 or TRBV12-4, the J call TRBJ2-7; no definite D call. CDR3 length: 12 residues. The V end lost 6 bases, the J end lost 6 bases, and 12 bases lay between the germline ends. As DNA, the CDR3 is TGTGCCAGCAGCGAGGAATGGGGCGAGCAGTACTTC. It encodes CASSEEWGEQYF.

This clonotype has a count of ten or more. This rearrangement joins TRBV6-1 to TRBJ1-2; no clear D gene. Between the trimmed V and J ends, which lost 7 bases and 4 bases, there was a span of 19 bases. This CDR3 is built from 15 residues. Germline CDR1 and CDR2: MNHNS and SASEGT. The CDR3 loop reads CASTPPRGAGYGYTF. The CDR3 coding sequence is TGTGCCAGCACTCCCCCCCGGGGTGCCGGCTATGGCTACACCTTC.

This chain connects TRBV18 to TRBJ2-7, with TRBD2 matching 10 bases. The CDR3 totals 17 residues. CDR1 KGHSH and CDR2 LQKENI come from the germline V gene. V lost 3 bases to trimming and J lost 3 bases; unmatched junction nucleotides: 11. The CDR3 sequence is CASSPNPGLANNYEQYF. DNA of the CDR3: TGTGCCAGCTCACCTAACCCGGGACTAGCGAACAACTACGAGCAGTACTTC. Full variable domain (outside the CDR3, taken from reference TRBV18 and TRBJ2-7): NAGVMQNPRHLVRRRGQEARLRCSPMKGHSHVYWYRQLPEEGLKFMVYLQKENIIDESGMPKERFSAEFPKEGPSILRIQQVVRGDSAAYFCASSPNPGLANNYEQYFGPGTRLTVT.

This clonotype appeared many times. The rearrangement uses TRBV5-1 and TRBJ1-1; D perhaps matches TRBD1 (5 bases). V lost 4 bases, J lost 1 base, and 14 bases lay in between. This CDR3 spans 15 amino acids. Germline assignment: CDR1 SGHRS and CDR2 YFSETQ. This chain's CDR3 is CASSPRGRTNTEAFF. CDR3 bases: TGCGCCAGCAGCCCAAGGGGCAGAACGAACACTGAAGCTTTCTTT. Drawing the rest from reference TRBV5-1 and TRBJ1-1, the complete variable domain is KAGVTQTPRYLIKTRGQQVTLSCSPISGHRSVSWYQQTPGQGLQFLFEYFSETQRNKGNFPGRFSGRQFSNSRSEMNVSTLELGDSALYLCASSPRGRTNTEAFFGQGTRLTVV.

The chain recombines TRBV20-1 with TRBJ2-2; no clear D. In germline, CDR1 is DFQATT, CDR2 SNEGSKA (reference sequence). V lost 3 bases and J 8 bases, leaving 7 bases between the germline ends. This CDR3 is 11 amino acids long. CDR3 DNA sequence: TGCAGTGCTAGTCCCAGGGGGGAGCTGTTTTTT. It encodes CSASPRGELFF.

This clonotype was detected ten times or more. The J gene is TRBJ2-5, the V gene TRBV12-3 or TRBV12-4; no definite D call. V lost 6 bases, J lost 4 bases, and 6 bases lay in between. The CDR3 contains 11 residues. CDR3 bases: TGTGCCAGCAGCAACAGAGAGACCCAGTACTTC. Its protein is CASSNRETQYF.

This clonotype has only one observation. The CDR3 bases are TGCAGCGCCGGGACATCCTACGAGCAGTACTTC. Protein: CSAGTSYEQYF. The gene calls are TRBV29-1 and TRBJ2-7; possibly TRBD1 for D (6 bases). Trimming left V 7 bases short and J 1 base short, with 8 bases between. This CDR3 comprises 11 residues. Germline CDR1 and CDR2: SQVTM and ANQGSEA.

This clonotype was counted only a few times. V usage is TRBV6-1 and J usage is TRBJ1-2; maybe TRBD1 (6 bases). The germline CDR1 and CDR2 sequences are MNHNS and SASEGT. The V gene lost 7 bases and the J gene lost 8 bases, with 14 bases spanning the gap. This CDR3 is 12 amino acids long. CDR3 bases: TGTGCCAGCACTAAAACAGGGATCGGCTACACCTTC. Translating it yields CASTKTGIGYTF.

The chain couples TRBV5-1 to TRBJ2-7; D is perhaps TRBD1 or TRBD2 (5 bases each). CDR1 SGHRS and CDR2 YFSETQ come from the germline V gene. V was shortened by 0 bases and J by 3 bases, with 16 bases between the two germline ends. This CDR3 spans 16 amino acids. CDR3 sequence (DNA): TGCGCCAGCAGCTTGGCAGGGACCATGGTGATCTACGAGCAGTACTTC. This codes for CASSLAGTMVIYEQYF.

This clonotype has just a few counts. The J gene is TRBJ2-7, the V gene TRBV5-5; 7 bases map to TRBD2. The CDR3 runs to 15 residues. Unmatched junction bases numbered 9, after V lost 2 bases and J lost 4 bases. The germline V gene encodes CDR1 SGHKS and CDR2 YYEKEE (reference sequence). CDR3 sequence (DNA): TGTGCCAGCAGCTTAGCCCCTAGCGGAAGATACGAGCAGTACTTC. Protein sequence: CASSLAPSGRYEQYF.

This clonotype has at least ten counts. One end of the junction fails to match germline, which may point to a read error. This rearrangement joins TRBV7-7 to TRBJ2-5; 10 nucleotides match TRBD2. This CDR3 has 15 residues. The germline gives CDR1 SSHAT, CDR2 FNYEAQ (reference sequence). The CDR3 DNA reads TGTGCTAGCAGCCCCGGGACTAGCGACCAAGAGACCCAGTACTTC. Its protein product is CASSPGTSDQETQYF.